Presented here are 10 T cell receptor beta chains from one specimen sequenced in a study of blood T cell repertoires in COVID-19. Generated by immunoSEQ multiplex PCR, the TCRdb table keeps only in-frame clones and is missing some. The table shows more than 150,000 clones, with approximately 88% occurring only once. The sample comprised peripheral blood. These receptors were collected from a man aged 40-55 years with acute or convalescent COVID-19.

There are a few counts of this clone. V gene TRBV5-4 combines with J gene TRBJ2-3; 16 nucleotides agree with TRBD2. The CDR3 has 16 residues. The germline gives CDR1 SGHNT, CDR2 YYREEE (reference sequence). V lost 4 bases and J lost 5; bases outside the gene matches: 4. The CDR3 coding sequence is TGTGCCAGCAGCCCGGGACTAGCGGGGGGGCAAGATACGCAGTATTTT. As protein: CASSPGLAGGQDTQYF. Filled out from reference TRBV5-4 and TRBJ2-3, the complete variable domain reads ETGVTQSPTHLIKTRGQQVTLRCSSQSGHNTVSWYQQALGQGPQFIFQYYREEENGRGNFPPRFSGLQFPNYSSELNVNALELDDSALYLCASSPGLAGGQDTQYFGPGTRLTVL.

This clone is a singleton in its sample. V is TRBV5-4 and J is TRBJ1-4; 7 positions match TRBD1. Germline V gene lookup returns CDR1 SGHNT and CDR2 YYREEE (reference sequence). The trim removed 7 bases at V and 7 bases at J, leaving 16 bases unmatched. This CDR3 spans 16 amino acids. CDR3 sequence reads: CASARGTTGASEKLFF. The CDR3 coding sequence is TGTGCCAGCGCGAGGGGGACAACAGGGGCGAGTGAAAAACTGTTTTTT.

Remarks on this clone: A read error may account for a junction end that differs from germline. The J gene is TRBJ2-7, the V gene TRBV11-2, with a possible D match to TRBD1 (5 bases). Germline V gene sequence: CDR1 SGHAT, CDR2 FQNNGV. This CDR3 comprises 14 residues. The CDR3 sequence: CASSLDRLSYEQYF. The DNA of the CDR3 is TGTGCCAGCAGCCTAGACAGACTCTCCTACGAGCAGTACTTC.

The V call is TRBV15, the J call TRBJ1-2; TRBD1 might be the D (6 bases). The CDR3 covers 17 residues. Per the germline V gene, CDR1 is LNHNV and CDR2 is YYDKDF (reference sequence). The V gene lost 0 bases and the J gene lost 8 bases, with 22 bases spanning the gap. Written as DNA, the CDR3 is TGTGCCACCAGCAGAGATACCCCCCGGGGGGCGCGCAGGGGCTACACCTTC. Amino acid sequence: CATSRDTPRGARRGYTF.

In this sample, this clone turned up once. This chain joins TRBV9 and TRBJ2-5; D uncertain. The V end was cut by 0 bases, the J end by 2 bases, with 8 bases between. The CDR3 extends over 14 amino acids. Germline V gene data show CDR1 as SGDLS and CDR2 as YYNGEE. CDR3: CASSVGVEQETQYF. The DNA for the CDR3 is TGTGCCAGCAGCGTAGGAGTAGAACAAGAGACCCAGTACTTC.

This clone has just one count. The V and J genes are TRBV30 and TRBJ2-2; 9 nucleotides align to TRBD2. CDR1 GTSNPN and CDR2 SVGIG come from the germline V gene (reference sequence). J was trimmed by 6 bases and V by 5 bases; bases with no gene match: 4. The CDR3 runs 13 residues. The CDR3: CAWPGGGAGELFF. Here the CDR3 DNA reads TGTGCCTGGCCTGGCGGGGGGGCCGGGGAGCTGTTTTTT.

Only one count was recorded for this clone. The V and J genes are TRBV6-5 and TRBJ2-1; the match to TRBD1 covers 7 bases. CDR3 length: 15 amino acids. V was clipped by 6 bases and J by 0 bases; unmatched bases: 5. In germline, CDR1 is MNHEY, CDR2 SVGAGI. CDR3 nucleotide sequence: TGTGCCAGCAGCCAGGACAGGAGCTCCTACAATGAGCAGTTCTTC. This translates into CASSQDRSSYNEQFF.

The V call is TRBV4-1, the J call TRBJ2-1; 11 bases align to TRBD2. Germline V gene lookup returns CDR1 MGHRA and CDR2 YSYEKL. Germline trimming cut 4 bases from V and 10 bases from J; bases unmatched to any gene: 9. The CDR3 is 15 amino acids. The CDR3 sequence is CASSPLSGGAPEQFF. CDR3 DNA sequence: TGCGCCAGCAGCCCCCTTAGCGGGGGGGCTCCGGAGCAGTTCTTC.

J is TRBJ1-4 and V is TRBV4-1, with a tentative D call TRBD1 (6 bases). Germline V gives CDR1 MGHRA, CDR2 YSYEKL. This CDR3 has 15 residues. Trimming pared 4 bases from V and 0 bases from J, leaving 9 bases between. For the CDR3, the DNA is TGCGCCAGCAGCCTGACAGGTGCAACTAATGAAAAACTGTTTTTT. Encoded protein: CASSLTGATNEKLFF.

The chain recombines TRBV5-1 with TRBJ2-7; possibly TRBD1 for D (5 bases). V lost 4 bases to trimming and J lost 1 base, with 18 bases between them. The CDR3 sequence is 16 residues long. From germline, CDR1 is SGHRS and CDR2 YFSETQ. The CDR3 is CASSLGVRGNSYEQYF. CDR3 coding DNA: TGCGCCAGCAGCCTTGGCGTTAGGGGCAATTCCTACGAGCAGTACTTC.